Below, 23 T cell receptor beta chains from the same sample are listed, as sequenced in a study of Graves' ophthalmopathy and Graves' hyperthyroidism. CDR3 regions of TCR beta were amplified from RNA transcripts. Second-round multiplex PCR came after a first-round RT-PCR that employed HTBI primers. TCRdb reanalysed the multiplex PCR reads using MiXCR and keeps one entry per CDR3 protein. Altogether a few hundred thousand distinct CDR3 sequences are present, approximately 18% being singletons, with the ten largest covering 2.4%. Input material: peripheral blood. These receptors came from an adult woman with stable Graves' hyperthyroidism.

This clonotype was recorded many times. The chain is built from TRBV20-1 and TRBJ2-7; TRBD1 matches 8 bases. V dropped 6 bases and J dropped 4; count of bases not matched to a gene: 17. The V gene's germline CDR1 is DFQATT and CDR2 SNEGSKA (reference sequence). The CDR3 totals 16 residues. The CDR3 protein is CSANPSLTGAGYEQYF. Here the CDR3 DNA reads TGCAGTGCCAATCCCAGCCTGACAGGGGCAGGGTACGAGCAGTACTTC.

At least ten counts were recorded for this clonotype. This rearrangement joins TRBV20-1 to TRBJ2-7; D is possibly TRBD1 (6 bases). This CDR3 is 14 amino acids long. Trimming removed 3 bases at V and 3 bases at J, with 15 bases between. Germline CDR1 reads DFQATT; CDR2 reads SNEGSKA (reference sequence). This CDR3 is CSASYGQRVYEQYF. CDR3 sequence (DNA): TGCAGTGCTAGTTACGGACAGCGAGTCTACGAGCAGTACTTC.

The chain carries TRBV4-1 and TRBJ2-2; 8 bases align to TRBD2. Trimming at V came to 1 base and at J to 6 bases, leaving 4 bases not matched to a gene. Germline CDR1 is MGHRA and CDR2 is YSYEKL. The CDR3 consists of 15 residues. CDR3: CASSQVSGSSGELFF. The DNA of the CDR3 is TGCGCCAGCAGCCAAGTAAGCGGGAGTTCCGGGGAGCTGTTTTTT.

This clonotype was counted at least ten times. The rearrangement uses TRBV5-1 and TRBJ2-7, with 8 nucleotides matching TRBD2. CDR3 length: 16 residues. After removal of 3 bases from V and 0 bases from J, the junction contained 8 bases not matched to a gene. Germline V gene sequence: CDR1 SGHRS, CDR2 YFSETQ. This CDR3 reads CASSSAVSGVSYEQYF. DNA for the CDR3: TGCGCCAGCAGCTCAGCCGTTAGCGGGGTCTCCTACGAGCAGTACTTC.

This clonotype has at least ten counts. This rearrangement joins TRBV20-1 to TRBJ1-3, with D possibly being TRBD1 (5 bases). This CDR3 comprises 15 residues. Trimming left V 1 base short and J 0 bases short, with 10 bases between. In germline, CDR1 is DFQATT, CDR2 SNEGSKA (reference sequence). The CDR3 region is CSARGGGGSGNTIYF. The CDR3 DNA is TGCAGTGCTAGAGGGGGGGGTGGCTCTGGAAACACCATATATTTT.

This sequence joins TRBV2 and TRBJ2-5; 15 bases fit TRBD2. The CDR3 runs 16 residues. V dropped 6 bases and J dropped 5; count of bases not matched to a gene: 7. Germline CDR1 SNHLY, CDR2 FYNNEI. The CDR3 loop reads CASRAGTSGRLETQYF. The CDR3 DNA is TGTGCCAGCAGAGCCGGGACTAGCGGGAGGTTGGAGACCCAGTACTTC.

The chain links TRBV28 to TRBJ2-7, with TRBD2 as a possible D gene (5 bases). Germline assignment: CDR1 MDHEN and CDR2 SYDVKM. The CDR3 is made up of 13 amino acids. V lost 4 bases, J lost 2 bases, and 9 bases lay in between. Here the CDR3 reads CASSSTITYEQYF. The DNA for the CDR3 is TGTGCCAGCAGTTCGACTATCACCTACGAGCAGTACTTC.

The V gene is TRBV15, the J gene TRBJ2-6, with a tentative D call TRBD2 (6 bases). CDR1 and CDR2 (germline): LNHNV, YYDKDF (reference sequence). V lost 0 bases to trimming and J lost 1 base, with 7 bases between them. CDR3 length: 16 residues. In DNA, the CDR3 is TGTGCCACCAGCAGAGAGCGGGGATCTGGGGCCAACGTCCTGACTTTC. As protein: CATSRERGSGANVLTF.

Many counts were recorded for this clonotype. The chain joins TRBV6-2 or TRBV6-3 to TRBJ2-7, with 9 bases that match TRBD1. The CDR3 has 19 amino acids. With 5 bases clipped from V and 0 bases from J, the junction kept 17 bases outside the gene matches. The germline V gene has CDR1 MNHEY and CDR2 SVGEGT. CDR3 loop: CASSTGDRAPGIPSYEQYF. In nucleotides, the CDR3 is TGTGCCAGCAGTACAGGGGACAGGGCGCCGGGGATCCCCTCCTACGAGCAGTACTTC.

The chain uses TRBV7-8 and TRBJ2-5; possibly TRBD1 or TRBD2 for D (6 bases each). This CDR3 is built from 14 residues. V was cut by 7 bases and J by 7 bases, with 19 bases left in between. CDR1 and CDR2 (germline): SGHVS, FQNEAQ. DNA of the CDR3: TGTGCCAGCACCATGGGACTTCCCAGGGGGACCCAGTACTTC. Protein product: CASTMGLPRGTQYF.

Worth noting for this clonotype: A junction end diverges from the germline sequence, so it may reflect a read error. The chain carries TRBV12-3 or TRBV12-4 and TRBJ2-2; D might be TRBD2 (5 bases). The CDR3 is 15 amino acids. CDR3 loop: CASSLGQTNTGELLF. The CDR3 nucleotides read TGTGCCAGCAGTTTAGGACAAACGAACACCGGGGAGCTGTTGTTT.

The table lists this clonotype with many counts. The chain links TRBV28 to TRBJ1-2; no firm D call. V was clipped by 5 bases and J by 7 bases, with 8 bases between them. The germline V gene has CDR1 MDHEN and CDR2 SYDVKM. The CDR3 sequence is 11 residues long. This CDR3 reads CASSRPGGYTF. CDR3 sequence (DNA): TGTGCCAGCAGTAGGCCAGGTGGCTACACCTTC.

This clonotype was picked up a small number of times. The V and J genes are TRBV5-1 and TRBJ2-5, with D perhaps matching TRBD2 (7 bases). V lost 4 bases to trimming and J lost 5 bases, with 21 bases between them. Germline V gives CDR1 SGHRS, CDR2 YFSETQ. This CDR3 region has 16 residues. The CDR3 nucleotides read TGCGCCAGCAGCCAAACCCCACAGGGAGGGAAGGAGACCCAGTACTTC. This encodes CASSQTPQGGKETQYF.

This clonotype was seen more than once but under ten times. The CDR3 DNA is TGTGCCAGCAGCCACGCCGATATAGCAGATACGCAGTATTTT. It translates to CASSHADIADTQYF. The chain recombines TRBV12-3 or TRBV12-4 with TRBJ2-3; no clear D gene. The ends were cut back, 6 bases at V and 4 bases at J, with 14 bases in the middle. The CDR3 loop spans 14 amino acids.

This clonotype was seen repeatedly, ten times or more. The chain recombines TRBV28 with TRBJ1-1, with 7 positions matching TRBD1. Unmatched junction bases numbered 8, after V lost 6 bases and J lost 1 base. CDR1 MDHEN and CDR2 SYDVKM come from the germline V gene. The CDR3 contains 15 residues. The CDR3 sequence: CASRRYRGRNTEAFF. CDR3 sequence (DNA): TGTGCCAGCAGACGCTACAGGGGACGGAACACTGAAGCTTTCTTT.

This clonotype was seen at least ten times. The DNA of the CDR3 is TGTGCCTGGAATAACAGGCTAGAAGCTTTCTTT. Residues: CAWNNRLEAFF. The chain has TRBV30 and TRBJ1-1; possibly TRBD1 for D (5 bases). Germline V CDR1 and CDR2: GTSNPN, SVGIG (reference sequence). Trimming pared 4 bases from V and 8 bases from J, leaving 11 bases between. The CDR3 runs 11 residues.

This clonotype was counted many times. The J gene is TRBJ1-6, the V gene TRBV28; no definite D call. CDR3 size: 14 residues. The germline V and J ends were trimmed by 4 bases and 9 bases, with 13 bases remaining between them. In germline, CDR1 is MDHEN, CDR2 SYDVKM. CDR3 nucleotides: TGTGCCAGCAGTTCCCCGATGGAGGGTTCACCCCTCCACTTT. Translated: CASSSPMEGSPLHF.

In its sample, this clonotype was seen many times. This chain connects TRBV28 to TRBJ2-7, with D maybe TRBD1 (7 bases). The length of the CDR3 is 17 residues. The V end was cut by 4 bases, the J end by 1 base, with 20 bases between. Germline V gene lookup returns CDR1 MDHEN and CDR2 SYDVKM. The CDR3 DNA follows: TGTGCCAGCAGTTATCGAATCGGGGCAGGGGGGTCCTACGAGCAGTACTTC. It codes for CASSYRIGAGGSYEQYF.

The chain joins TRBV11-2 to TRBJ1-5; TRBD1 matches 8 bases. With 5 bases clipped from V and 2 bases from J, the junction kept 11 bases outside the gene matches. The V gene's germline CDR1 is SGHAT and CDR2 FQNNGV. The length of the CDR3 is 17 residues. CDR3 in DNA: TGTGCCAGCAGCCCCAGGACAGGGTTTGGTCGCAATCAGCCCCAGCATTTT. Its translation: CASSPRTGFGRNQPQHF.

A remark on this clonotype: This could be a read error, since a much larger clone is one nucleotide away. The J gene is TRBJ2-7, the V gene TRBV2, with TRBD1 matching over 7 bases. The CDR3 extends over 12 amino acids. The germline gives CDR1 SNHLY, CDR2 FYNNEI. The chain's CDR3 is CASKGAGYGQYF. The CDR3 DNA reads TGTGCCAGCAAGGGGGCGGGCTACGGGCAGTACTTC.

This clonotype was recorded many times. The CDR3 nucleotides are TGTGCCAGCAGCTTAAAGGCCCCGGCGGCTAGCTGGGCCGGGGAGCTGTTTTTT. Translated: CASSLKAPAASWAGELFF. The rearrangement links TRBV7-3 to TRBJ2-2; D is perhaps TRBD2 (5 bases). The CDR3 covers 18 residues. The germline V and J ends were trimmed by 1 base and 6 bases, with 21 bases remaining between them. From germline, CDR1 is SGHTA and CDR2 FQGTGA. Variable domain in full (rest from reference TRBV7-3 and TRBJ2-2): GAGVSQTPSNKVTEKGKYVELRCDPISGHTALYWYRQSLGQGPEFLIYFQGTGAADDSGLPNDRFFAVRPEGSVSTLKIQRTERGDSAVYLCASSLKAPAASWAGELFFGEGSRLTVL.

At least ten counts were recorded for this clonotype. The chain is built from TRBV4-3 and TRBJ2-4; tentatively, D is TRBD1 (5 bases). The V gene lost 4 bases and the J gene lost 2 bases, with 12 bases spanning the gap. The germline gives CDR1 LGHNA, CDR2 YSLEER. CDR3 length equals 15 residues. In DNA form, the CDR3 reads TGCGCCAGCAGCCCCAGGGTGGGGACCAAAAACATTCAGTACTTC. Its translation: CASSPRVGTKNIQYF.

This clonotype was picked up many times. The chain has TRBV14 and TRBJ2-7, with unresolved D. V was trimmed by 3 bases and J by 2 bases, leaving 11 bases between them. Germline V lookup: CDR1 SGHDN, CDR2 FVKESK. This CDR3 region has 14 residues. The DNA of the CDR3 is TGTGCCAGCAGCCAGGGGTACCCAACCTACGAGCAGTACTTC. Its translation is CASSQGYPTYEQYF.